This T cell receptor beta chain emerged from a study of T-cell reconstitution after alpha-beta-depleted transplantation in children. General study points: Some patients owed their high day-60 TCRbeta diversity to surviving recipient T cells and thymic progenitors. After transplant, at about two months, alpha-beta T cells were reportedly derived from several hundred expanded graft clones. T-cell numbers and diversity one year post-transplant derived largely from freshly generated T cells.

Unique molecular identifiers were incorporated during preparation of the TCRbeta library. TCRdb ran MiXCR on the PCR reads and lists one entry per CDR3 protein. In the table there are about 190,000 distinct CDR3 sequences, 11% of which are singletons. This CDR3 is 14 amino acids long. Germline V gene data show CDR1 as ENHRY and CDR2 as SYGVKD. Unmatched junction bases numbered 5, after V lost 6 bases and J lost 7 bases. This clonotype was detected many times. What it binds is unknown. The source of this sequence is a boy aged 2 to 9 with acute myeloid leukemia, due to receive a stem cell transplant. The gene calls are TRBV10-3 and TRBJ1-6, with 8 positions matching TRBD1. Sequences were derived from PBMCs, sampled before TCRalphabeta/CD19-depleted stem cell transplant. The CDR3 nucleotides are TGTGCCATCAGACGACAGGGGCGGAATTCACCCCTCCACTTT. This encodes CAIRRQGRNSPLHF.